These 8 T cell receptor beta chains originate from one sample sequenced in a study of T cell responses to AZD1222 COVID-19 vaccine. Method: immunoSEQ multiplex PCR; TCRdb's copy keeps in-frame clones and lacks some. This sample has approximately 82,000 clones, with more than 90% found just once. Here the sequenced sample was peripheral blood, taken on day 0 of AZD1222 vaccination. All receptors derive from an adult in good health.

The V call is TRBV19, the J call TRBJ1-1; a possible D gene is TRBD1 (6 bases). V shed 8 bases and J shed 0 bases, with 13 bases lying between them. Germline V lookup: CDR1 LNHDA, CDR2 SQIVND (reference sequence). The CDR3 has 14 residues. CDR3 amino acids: CASASRGLNTEAFF. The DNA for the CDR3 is TGTGCCAGTGCCTCCAGGGGCCTGAACACTGAAGCTTTCTTT.

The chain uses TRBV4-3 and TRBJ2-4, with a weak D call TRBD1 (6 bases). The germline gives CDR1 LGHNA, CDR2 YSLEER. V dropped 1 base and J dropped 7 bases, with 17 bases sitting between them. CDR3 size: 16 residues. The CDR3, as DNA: TGCGCCAGCAGCCAAGCCCCCCAGGGGCTTCCCAACATTCAGTACTTC. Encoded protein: CASSQAPQGLPNIQYF.

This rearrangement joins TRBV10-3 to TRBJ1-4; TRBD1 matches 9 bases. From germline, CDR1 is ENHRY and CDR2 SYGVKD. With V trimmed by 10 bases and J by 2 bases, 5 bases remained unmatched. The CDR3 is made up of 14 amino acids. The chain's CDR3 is CATRGTGTNEKLFF. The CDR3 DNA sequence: TGTGCCACCAGGGGGACAGGGACTAATGAAAAACTGTTTTTT.

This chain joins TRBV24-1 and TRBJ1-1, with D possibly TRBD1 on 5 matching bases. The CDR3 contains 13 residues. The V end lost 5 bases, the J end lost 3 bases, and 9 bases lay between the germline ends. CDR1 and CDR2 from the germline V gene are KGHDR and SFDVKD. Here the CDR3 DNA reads TGTGCCACCAGTGTAGGAGGGGACACTGAAGCTTTCTTT. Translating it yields CATSVGGDTEAFF.

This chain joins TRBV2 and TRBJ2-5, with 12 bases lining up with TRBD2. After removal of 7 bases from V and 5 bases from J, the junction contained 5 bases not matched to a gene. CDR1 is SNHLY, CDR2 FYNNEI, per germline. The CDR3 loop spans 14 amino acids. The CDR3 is CASKASGGGETQYF. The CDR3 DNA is TGTGCCAGCAAGGCTAGCGGGGGGGGTGAGACCCAGTACTTC. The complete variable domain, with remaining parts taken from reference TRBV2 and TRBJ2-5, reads EPEVTQTPSHQVTQMGQEVILRCVPISNHLYFYWYRQILGQKVEFLVSFYNNEISEKSEIFDDQFSVERPDGSNFTLKIRSTKLEDSAMYFCASKASGGGETQYFGPGTRLLVL.

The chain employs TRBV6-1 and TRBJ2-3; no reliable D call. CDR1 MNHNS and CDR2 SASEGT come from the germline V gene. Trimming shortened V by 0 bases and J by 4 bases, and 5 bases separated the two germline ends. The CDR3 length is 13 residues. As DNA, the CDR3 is TGTGCCAGCAGTGAAGCAGGCGCAGATACGCAGTATTTT. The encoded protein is CASSEAGADTQYF.

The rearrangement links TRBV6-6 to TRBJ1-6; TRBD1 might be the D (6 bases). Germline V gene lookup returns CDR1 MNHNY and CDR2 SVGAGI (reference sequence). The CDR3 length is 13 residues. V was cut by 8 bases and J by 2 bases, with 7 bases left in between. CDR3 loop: CASWTAYNSPLHF. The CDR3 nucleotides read TGTGCCAGCTGGACAGCCTATAATTCACCCCTCCACTTT.

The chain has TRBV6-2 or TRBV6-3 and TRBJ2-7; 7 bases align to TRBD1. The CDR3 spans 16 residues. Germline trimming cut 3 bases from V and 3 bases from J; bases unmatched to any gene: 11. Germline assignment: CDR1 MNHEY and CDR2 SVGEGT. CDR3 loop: CASSYTAWTGSYEQYF. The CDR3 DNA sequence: TGTGCCAGCAGTTATACCGCCTGGACAGGCAGCTACGAGCAGTACTTC.